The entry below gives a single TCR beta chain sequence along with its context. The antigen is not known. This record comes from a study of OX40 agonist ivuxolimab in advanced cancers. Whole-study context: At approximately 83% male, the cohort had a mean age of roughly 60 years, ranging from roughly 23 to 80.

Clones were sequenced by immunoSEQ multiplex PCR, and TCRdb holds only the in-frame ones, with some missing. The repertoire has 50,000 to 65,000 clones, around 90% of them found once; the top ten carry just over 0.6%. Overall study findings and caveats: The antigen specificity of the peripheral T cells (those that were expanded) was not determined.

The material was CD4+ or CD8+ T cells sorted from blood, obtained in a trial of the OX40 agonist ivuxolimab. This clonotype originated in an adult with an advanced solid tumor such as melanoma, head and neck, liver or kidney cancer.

This CDR3 is CASSLGAGGPGNEQFF. In DNA form, the CDR3 reads TGTGCCAGCAGCTTAGGGGCGGGAGGGCCTGGTAATGAGCAGTTCTTC. The chain joins TRBV11-3 to TRBJ2-1, with 9 bases matching TRBD2. This CDR3 region has 16 residues. Germline CDR1 and CDR2: SGHNT and YENEEA. Losses at the gene ends were 1 base for V and 7 bases for J; bases not matched to a gene: 8.